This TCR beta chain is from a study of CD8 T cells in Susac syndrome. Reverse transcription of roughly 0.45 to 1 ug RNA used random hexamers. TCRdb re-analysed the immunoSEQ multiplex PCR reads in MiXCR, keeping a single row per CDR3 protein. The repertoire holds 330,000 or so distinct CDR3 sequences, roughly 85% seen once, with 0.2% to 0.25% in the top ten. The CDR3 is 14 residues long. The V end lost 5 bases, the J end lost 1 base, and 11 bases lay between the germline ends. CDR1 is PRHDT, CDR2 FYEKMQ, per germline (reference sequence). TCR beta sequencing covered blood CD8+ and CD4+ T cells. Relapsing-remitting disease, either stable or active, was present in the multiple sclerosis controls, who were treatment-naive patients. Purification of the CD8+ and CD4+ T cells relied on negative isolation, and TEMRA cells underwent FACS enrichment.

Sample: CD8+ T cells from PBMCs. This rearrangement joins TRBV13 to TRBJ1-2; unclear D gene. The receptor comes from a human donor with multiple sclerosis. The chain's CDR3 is CASSTGPLNYGYTF. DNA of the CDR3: TGTGCCAGCAGCACCGGGCCTCTTAACTATGGCTACACCTTC.